The present T cell receptor (beta chain) was sequenced within a study of identical twins. Study observations and caveats: Cord blood's abundant beta clonotypes had fewer insertions, unlike memory repertoires. Potential partial confounding of zero-insertion analyses by invariant MAIT and iNKT cells was noted.

About this clonotype itself: Its target is not known.

One entry per CDR3 protein results from TCRdb running MiXCR on the 5' RACE reads. The sample has about 790,000 distinct CDR3 sequences, around a sixth seen once. The germline V gene has CDR1 SGHTA and CDR2 FQGNSA. CDR3 size: 10 residues. V lost 3 bases and J 8 bases, leaving 4 bases between the germline ends. The sample also formed part of further work on T cells expressing NK-cell markers.

The sample comprised PBMCs. The V gene is TRBV7-2, the J gene TRBJ1-1, with D unresolved. This TCR was recovered from a woman between 18 and 30 years old in good health. The CDR3 DNA follows: TGTGCCAGCAGCTTCCCCGAAGCTTTCTTT. Translation: CASSFPEAFF.